This TCR beta chain is drawn from a study of shared clonotypes between healthy human individuals. The overall study: Three plates were used per donor for CD4 naive, three for CD4 memory, two for CD8 naive and one for CD8 memory.

Trimming removed 1 base at V and 0 bases at J, with 7 bases between. The CDR3 has 14 amino acids. The germline CDR1 and CDR2 sequences are ENHRY and SYGVKD. Sequencing was performed with immunoSEQ multiplex PCR; in TCRdb, only in-frame clones are kept and a portion is missing. This sample has roughly 2,300,000 clones, with around 90% found just once. The TCR sequence derives from a man younger than 35 in good health. Some clones in this sample may be carry-over from other donors' samples. The sequenced sample consisted of naive CD4+ T cells from PBMCs. Described subset: CD45RA+ positively selected. This rearrangement joins TRBV10-3 to TRBJ2-7; the D is unclear. CDR3 region: CAISELLSSYEQYF. CDR3 DNA sequence: TGTGCCATCAGTGAGTTGTTAAGCTCCTACGAGCAGTACTTC.